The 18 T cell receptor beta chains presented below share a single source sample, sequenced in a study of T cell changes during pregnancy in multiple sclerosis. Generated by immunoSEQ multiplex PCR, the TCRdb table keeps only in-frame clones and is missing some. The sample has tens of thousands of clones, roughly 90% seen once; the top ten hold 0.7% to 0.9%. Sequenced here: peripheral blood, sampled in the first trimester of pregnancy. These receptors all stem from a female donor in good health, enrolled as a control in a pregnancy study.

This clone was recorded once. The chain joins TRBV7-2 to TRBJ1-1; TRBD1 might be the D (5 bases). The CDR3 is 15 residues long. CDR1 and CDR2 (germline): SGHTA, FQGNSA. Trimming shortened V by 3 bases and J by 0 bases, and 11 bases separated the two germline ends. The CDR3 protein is CASSFSGGVNTEAFF. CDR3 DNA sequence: TGTGCCAGCAGCTTCTCCGGGGGGGTGAACACTGAAGCTTTCTTT.

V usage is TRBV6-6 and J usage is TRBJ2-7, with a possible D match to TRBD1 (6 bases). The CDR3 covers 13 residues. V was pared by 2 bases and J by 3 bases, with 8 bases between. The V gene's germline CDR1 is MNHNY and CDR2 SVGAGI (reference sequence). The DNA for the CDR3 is TGTGCCAGCAGTTACCGGGACAACTACGAGCAGTACTTC. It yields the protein CASSYRDNYEQYF.

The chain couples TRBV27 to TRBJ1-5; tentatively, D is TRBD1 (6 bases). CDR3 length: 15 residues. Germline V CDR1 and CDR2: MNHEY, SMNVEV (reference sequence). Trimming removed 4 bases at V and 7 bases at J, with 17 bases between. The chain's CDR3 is CASSSILTGIQPQHF. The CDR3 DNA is TGTGCCAGCAGTTCAATTTTAACAGGGATACAGCCCCAGCATTTT.

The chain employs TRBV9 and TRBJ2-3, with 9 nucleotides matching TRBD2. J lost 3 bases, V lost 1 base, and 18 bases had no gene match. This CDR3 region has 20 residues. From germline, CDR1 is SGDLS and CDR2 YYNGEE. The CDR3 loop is CASSVRQGGAGGPLTDTQYF. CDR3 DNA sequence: TGTGCCAGCAGCGTACGCCAGGGAGGGGCGGGAGGGCCGCTAACAGATACGCAGTATTTT.

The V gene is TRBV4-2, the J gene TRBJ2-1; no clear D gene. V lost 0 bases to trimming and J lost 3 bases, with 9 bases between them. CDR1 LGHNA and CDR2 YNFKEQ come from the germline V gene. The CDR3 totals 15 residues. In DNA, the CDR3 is TGTGCCAGCAGCCAAGAGGCAGGAAACTACAATGAGCAGTTCTTC. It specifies CASSQEAGNYNEQFF.

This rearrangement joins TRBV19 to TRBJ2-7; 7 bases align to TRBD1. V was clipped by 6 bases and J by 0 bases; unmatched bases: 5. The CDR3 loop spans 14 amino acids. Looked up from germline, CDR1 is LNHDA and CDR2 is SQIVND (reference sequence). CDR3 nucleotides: TGTGCCAGTAGGCAGGGGGTTAACTCCTACGAGCAGTACTTC. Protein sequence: CASRQGVNSYEQYF.

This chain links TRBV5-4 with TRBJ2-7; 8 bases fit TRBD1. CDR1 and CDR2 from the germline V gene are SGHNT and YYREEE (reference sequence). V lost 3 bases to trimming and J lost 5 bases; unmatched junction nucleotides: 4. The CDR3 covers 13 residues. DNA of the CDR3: TGTGCCAGCAGCTCCGGACAGGGCGACGAGCAGTACTTC. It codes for CASSSGQGDEQYF.

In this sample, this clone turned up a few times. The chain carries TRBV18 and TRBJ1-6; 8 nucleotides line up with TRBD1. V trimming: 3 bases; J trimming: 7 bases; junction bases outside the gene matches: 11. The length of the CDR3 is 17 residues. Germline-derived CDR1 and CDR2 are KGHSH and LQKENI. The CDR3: CASSPLTRTGRNSPLHF. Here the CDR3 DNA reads TGTGCCAGCTCACCGTTAACTCGGACAGGGAGGAATTCACCCCTCCACTTT. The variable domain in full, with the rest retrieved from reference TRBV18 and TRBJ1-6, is NAGVMQNPRHLVRRRGQEARLRCSPMKGHSHVYWYRQLPEEGLKFMVYLQKENIIDESGMPKERFSAEFPKEGPSILRIQQVVRGDSAAYFCASSPLTRTGRNSPLHFGNGTRLTVT.

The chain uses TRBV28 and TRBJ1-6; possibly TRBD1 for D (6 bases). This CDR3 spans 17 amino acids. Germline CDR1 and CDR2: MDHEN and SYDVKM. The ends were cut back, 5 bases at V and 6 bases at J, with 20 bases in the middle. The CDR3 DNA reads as TGTGCCAGCAGTGAGCCGGGAGGGGGAGATTCTAATTCACCCCTCCACTTT. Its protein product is CASSEPGGGDSNSPLHF.

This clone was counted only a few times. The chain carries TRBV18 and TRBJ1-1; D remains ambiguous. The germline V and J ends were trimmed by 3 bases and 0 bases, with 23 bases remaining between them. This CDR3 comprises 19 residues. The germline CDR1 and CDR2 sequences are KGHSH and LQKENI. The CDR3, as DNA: TGTGCCAGCTCACCGGTTCAATTGGCTGGGCTTACGATGAACACTGAAGCTTTCTTT. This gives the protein CASSPVQLAGLTMNTEAFF.

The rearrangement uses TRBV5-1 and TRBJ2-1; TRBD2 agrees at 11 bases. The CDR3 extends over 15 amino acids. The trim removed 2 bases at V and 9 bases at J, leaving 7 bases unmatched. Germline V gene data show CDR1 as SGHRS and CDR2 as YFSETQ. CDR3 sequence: CASSFLLAGEGEQFF. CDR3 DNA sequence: TGCGCCAGCAGCTTCTTACTAGCGGGAGAAGGTGAGCAGTTCTTC. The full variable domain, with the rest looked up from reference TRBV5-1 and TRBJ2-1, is KAGVTQTPRYLIKTRGQQVTLSCSPISGHRSVSWYQQTPGQGLQFLFEYFSETQRNKGNFPGRFSGRQFSNSRSEMNVSTLELGDSALYLCASSFLLAGEGEQFFGPGTRLTVL.

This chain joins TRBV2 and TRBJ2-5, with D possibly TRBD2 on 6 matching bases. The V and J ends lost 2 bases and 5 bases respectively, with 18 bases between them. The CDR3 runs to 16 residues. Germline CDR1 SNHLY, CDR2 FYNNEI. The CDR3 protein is CASSEFSGRLGETQYF. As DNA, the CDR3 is TGTGCCAGCAGTGAATTTAGCGGCCGTTTGGGGGAGACCCAGTACTTC.

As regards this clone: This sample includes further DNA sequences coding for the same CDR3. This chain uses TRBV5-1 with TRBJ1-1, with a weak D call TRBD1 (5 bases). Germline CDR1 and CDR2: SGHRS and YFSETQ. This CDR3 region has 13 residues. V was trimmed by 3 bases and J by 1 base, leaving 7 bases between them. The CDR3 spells CASSSQGNTEAFF. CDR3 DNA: TGCGCCAGCAGCTCGCAGGGGAACACTGAAGCTTTCTTT.

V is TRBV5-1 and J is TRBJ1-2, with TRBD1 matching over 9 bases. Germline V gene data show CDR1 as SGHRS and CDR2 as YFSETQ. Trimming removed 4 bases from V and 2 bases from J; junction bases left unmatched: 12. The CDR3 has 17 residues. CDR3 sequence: CASSPTGTGPGNYGYTF. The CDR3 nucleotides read TGCGCCAGCAGCCCTACCGGGACAGGGCCCGGGAACTATGGCTACACCTTC.

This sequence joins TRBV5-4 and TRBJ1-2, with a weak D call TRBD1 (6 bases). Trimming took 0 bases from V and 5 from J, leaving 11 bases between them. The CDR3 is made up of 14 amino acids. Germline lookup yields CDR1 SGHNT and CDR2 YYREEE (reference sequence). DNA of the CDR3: TGTGCCAGCAGCTTGGAAGGCAGGGGATATGGCTACACCTTC. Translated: CASSLEGRGYGYTF.

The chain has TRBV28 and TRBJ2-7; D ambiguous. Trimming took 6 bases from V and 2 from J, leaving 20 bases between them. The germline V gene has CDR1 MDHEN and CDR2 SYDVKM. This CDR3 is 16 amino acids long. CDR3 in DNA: TGTGCCAGCAGAACCGAACGGTTTGGCGGAACCTACGAGCAGTACTTC. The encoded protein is CASRTERFGGTYEQYF.

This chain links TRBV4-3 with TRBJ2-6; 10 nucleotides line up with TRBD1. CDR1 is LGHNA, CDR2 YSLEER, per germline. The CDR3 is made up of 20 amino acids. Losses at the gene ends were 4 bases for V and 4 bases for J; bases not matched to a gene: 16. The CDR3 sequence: CASSRLDRGPPGEGANVLTF. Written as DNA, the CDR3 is TGCGCCAGCAGCCGCCTCGACAGGGGGCCTCCGGGAGAGGGGGCCAACGTCCTGACTTTC.

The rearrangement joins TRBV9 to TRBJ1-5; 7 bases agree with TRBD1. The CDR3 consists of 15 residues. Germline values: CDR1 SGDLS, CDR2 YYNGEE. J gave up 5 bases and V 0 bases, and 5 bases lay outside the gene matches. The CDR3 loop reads CASSVEGGQDQPQHF. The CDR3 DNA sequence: TGTGCCAGCAGCGTAGAAGGGGGCCAGGATCAGCCCCAGCATTTT.